This T cell receptor (beta chain) is drawn from a study of T cell responses to AZD1222 COVID-19 vaccine. Broader study findings: Repertoire collection took place solely once the T cell response had peaked.

Sequenced by immunoSEQ multiplex PCR; TCRdb stores in-frame clones only, minus some. The sample carries over 150,000 clones, more than 75% recorded once. A remark on this clone: Its antigen is unidentified.

V was clipped by 4 bases and J by 2 bases, with 13 bases between them. The CDR3 is 15 residues long. Per the germline V gene, CDR1 is SGHDN and CDR2 is FVKESK. Sequencing was performed on peripheral blood, taken 28 days after the second AZD1222 dose. This TCR was sampled from an adult who received the AZD1222 COVID-19 vaccine. The J gene is TRBJ2-3, the V gene TRBV14, with TRBD2 as a possible D gene (6 bases). This CDR3 is CASSPLAGTTDTQYF. As DNA, the CDR3 is TGTGCCAGCAGCCCTCTGGCGGGGACCACAGATACGCAGTATTTT.